Each of the 18 T cell receptor beta chains below was sequenced from the same sample in a study of blood T cell repertoires in COVID-19. Sequencing was performed with immunoSEQ multiplex PCR; in TCRdb, only in-frame clones are kept and a portion is missing. Here the sample spans approximately 260,000 clones, 90% being singletons. The sample comprised peripheral blood. Every receptor here comes from a woman aged 55-69 years with COVID-19, enrolled during active disease.

About this clone itself: Other DNA sequences of this sample code for an identical CDR3. The J gene is TRBJ1-5, the V gene TRBV4-2, with 10 positions matching TRBD1. The CDR3 length is 15 residues. Germline V gene data show CDR1 as LGHNA and CDR2 as YNFKEQ. V lost 1 base and J lost 5; bases outside the gene matches: 2. DNA of the CDR3: TGTGCCAGCAGCCAAGCGGGGACAGGGGATCAGCCCCAGCATTTT. It codes for CASSQAGTGDQPQHF.

CDR3 sequence: CASSPDRDYGYTF. Written as DNA, the CDR3 is TGTGCCAGCAGCCCAGACAGAGACTATGGCTACACCTTC. The chain is built from TRBV27 and TRBJ1-2; D is possibly TRBD1 (5 bases). Per germline, CDR1 MNHEY and CDR2 SMNVEV (reference sequence). This CDR3 comprises 13 residues. V was pared by 6 bases and J by 3 bases, with 11 bases between.

The chain joins TRBV30 to TRBJ1-2; maybe TRBD1 (6 bases). Between the trimmed V and J ends, which lost 3 bases and 2 bases, there was a span of 7 bases. CDR1 is GTSNPN and CDR2 is SVGIG in the germline V gene (reference sequence). The length of the CDR3 is 12 residues. CDR3 region: CAWSTGNYGYTF. The CDR3 DNA follows: TGTGCCTGGAGCACAGGGAACTATGGCTACACCTTC.

The rearrangement links TRBV7-9 to TRBJ1-5, with 7 bases lining up with TRBD1. Trimming cost V 5 bases and J 2 bases; bases outside gene matches: 12. Germline V gene lookup returns CDR1 SEHNR and CDR2 FQNEAQ (reference sequence). This CDR3 comprises 17 residues. CDR3 nucleotides: TGTGCCAGCAGCCAAGGGACAGTCCTTTCGGGCAATCAGCCCCAGCATTTT. Translated, it gives CASSQGTVLSGNQPQHF.

The chain has TRBV6-6 and TRBJ2-1; 7 bases line up with TRBD1. Trimming at V came to 6 bases and at J to 0 bases, leaving 5 bases not matched to a gene. This CDR3 contains 15 residues. Per germline, CDR1 MNHNY and CDR2 SVGAGI (reference sequence). In DNA, the CDR3 is TGTGCCAGCAGCATCAGGGGGAGCTCCTACAATGAGCAGTTCTTC. Protein sequence: CASSIRGSSYNEQFF.

The chain carries TRBV7-3 and TRBJ2-3; 9 nucleotides align to TRBD1. The germline V gene encodes CDR1 SGHTA and CDR2 FQGTGA. The length of the CDR3 is 15 residues. Germline trimming cut 4 bases from V and 1 base from J; bases unmatched to any gene: 3. The CDR3 here is CASSSRTGGTDTQYF. CDR3 nucleotides: TGTGCCAGCAGCTCCCGGACAGGGGGCACAGATACGCAGTATTTT.

In this sample, this clone turned up once. The genes are TRBV2 and TRBJ1-2; maybe TRBD1 (5 bases). The CDR3 is made up of 14 amino acids. V was shortened by 1 base and J by 10 bases, with 16 bases between the two germline ends. In germline, CDR1 is SNHLY, CDR2 FYNNEI. CDR3 loop: CASSEGIGQPNYTF. CDR3 bases: TGTGCCAGCAGTGAAGGAATAGGACAACCGAACTACACCTTC.

The V gene is TRBV27, the J gene TRBJ1-1; no definite D call. CDR3 length equals 13 residues. Per the germline V gene, CDR1 is MNHEY and CDR2 is SMNVEV (reference sequence). V was pared by 4 bases and J by 2 bases, with 8 bases between. The CDR3 region is CASSYRRNTEAFF. DNA of the CDR3: TGTGCCAGCAGTTACAGACGAAACACTGAAGCTTTCTTT.

Only a few counts were recorded for this clone. Written as DNA, the CDR3 is TGTGCCAGCAGCCAAGATAACGCCAGCTCTGGAAACACCATATATTTT. It encodes CASSQDNASSGNTIYF. The genes are TRBV3-1 (or the pseudogene TRBV3-2) and TRBJ1-3; D is undetermined. V lost 0 bases, J lost 0 bases, and 9 bases lay in between. Germline V gene lookup returns CDR1 LGHDT and CDR2 YNNKEL (reference sequence). The length of the CDR3 is 16 residues.

The table lists this clone with a count of one. The gene calls are TRBV19 and TRBJ2-7; 11 bases agree with TRBD2. V lost 1 base, J lost 3 bases, and 2 bases stayed unmatched. CDR3 length equals 15 residues. Germline V CDR1 and CDR2: LNHDA, SQIVND (reference sequence). Here the CDR3 DNA reads TGTGCCAGTAGTATAGGTAGCGGGGGGGACTACGAGCAGTACTTC. Protein sequence: CASSIGSGGDYEQYF.

The CDR3: CASSVQGGNAVNTEAFF. The CDR3 DNA reads TGTGCCAGCAGCGTTCAGGGAGGCAACGCGGTGAACACTGAAGCTTTCTTT. The chain combines TRBV9 with TRBJ1-1; D is perhaps TRBD1 (5 bases). V was trimmed by 2 bases and J by 0 bases, leaving 17 bases between them. CDR1 is SGDLS and CDR2 is YYNGEE in the germline V gene. The CDR3 spans 17 residues.

A few counts support this clone. V and J are TRBV7-2 and TRBJ2-7; 11 bases line up with TRBD1. The germline CDR1 and CDR2 sequences are SGHTA and FQGNSA. Germline trimming cut 4 bases from V and 6 bases from J; bases unmatched to any gene: 8. This CDR3 is 15 amino acids long. CDR3: CASSSNGGQGVEQYF. CDR3 in DNA: TGTGCCAGCAGCTCCAACGGGGGACAGGGGGTCGAGCAGTACTTC.

This clone was seen more than once but under ten times. The chain employs TRBV5-8 and TRBJ1-2, with unresolved D. The V end was cut by 7 bases, the J end by 2 bases, with 3 bases between. Per germline, CDR1 SGHTS and CDR2 YDEGEE. This CDR3 is built from 10 residues. The CDR3 DNA follows: TGTGCCAGCCCAAACTATGGCTACACCTTC. Amino acid sequence: CASPNYGYTF.

This rearrangement joins TRBV4-3 to TRBJ1-1, with 7 bases identical to TRBD1. The CDR3 spans 15 residues. Germline-derived CDR1 and CDR2 are LGHNA and YSLEER. J gave up 8 bases and V 4 bases, and 13 bases lay outside the gene matches. This CDR3 is CASSLNGNRGEEAFF. Here the CDR3 DNA reads TGCGCCAGCAGCCTGAATGGGAACAGGGGAGAGGAAGCTTTCTTT.

The CDR3 sequence: CASSQAGTGIHGYTF. DNA of the CDR3: TGTGCCAGCAGCCAAGCAGGGACAGGGATACATGGCTACACCTTC. J is TRBJ1-2 and V is TRBV14; 9 bases are shared with TRBD1. Per germline, CDR1 SGHDN and CDR2 FVKESK. The CDR3 length is 15 residues. The V gene end was trimmed by 1 base and the J gene end by 6 bases; junction bases not matched to a gene: 6. The entire variable domain, with the rest obtained from reference TRBV14 and TRBJ1-2, is as follows: EAGVTQFPSHSVIEKGQTVTLRCDPISGHDNLYWYRRVMGKEIKFLLHFVKESKQDESGMPNNRFLAERTGGTYSTLKVQPAELEDSGVYFCASSQAGTGIHGYTFGSGTRLTVV.

The chain employs TRBV12-3 or TRBV12-4 and TRBJ1-2; the D is unclear. Trimming removed 3 bases at V and 7 bases at J, with 12 bases between. The CDR3 loop spans 13 amino acids. The DNA of the CDR3 is TGTGCCAGCAGTTTTTCCGGGGTCCTTGGCTACACCTTC. It translates to CASSFSGVLGYTF.

The chain carries TRBV15 and TRBJ2-4, with D perhaps TRBD1 (5 bases). The CDR3 contains 19 residues. CDR1 and CDR2 from the germline V gene are LNHNV and YYDKDF (reference sequence). V lost 1 base to trimming and J lost 0 bases, with 19 bases between them. CDR3 sequence: CATSRAPQGGVEAKNIQYF. Here the CDR3 DNA reads TGTGCCACCAGCAGAGCCCCGCAGGGTGGGGTAGAAGCCAAAAACATTCAGTACTTC.

V and J are TRBV3-1 (or the pseudogene TRBV3-2) and TRBJ1-4, with TRBD1 as a possible D gene (6 bases). With 3 bases removed from V and 8 bases from J, the gap between germline ends came to 13 bases. The germline CDR1 and CDR2 sequences are LGHDT and YNNKEL (reference sequence). This CDR3 comprises 14 residues. CDR3 in DNA: TGTGCCAGCAGCCAGGCCAGGGGACCCGAAAAACTGTTTTTT. Its protein product is CASSQARGPEKLFF.